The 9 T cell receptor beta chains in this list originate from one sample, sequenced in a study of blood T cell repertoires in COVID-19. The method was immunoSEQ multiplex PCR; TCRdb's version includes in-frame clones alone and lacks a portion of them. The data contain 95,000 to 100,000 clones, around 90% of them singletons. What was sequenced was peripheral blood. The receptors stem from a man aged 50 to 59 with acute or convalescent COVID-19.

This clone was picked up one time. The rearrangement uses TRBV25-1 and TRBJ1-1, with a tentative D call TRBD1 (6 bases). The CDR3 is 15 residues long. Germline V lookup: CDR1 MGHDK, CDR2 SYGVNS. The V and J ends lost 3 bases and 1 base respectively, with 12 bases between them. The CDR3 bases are TGTGCCAGCAGTGACTCAGGGGTGAGGAACACTGAAGCTTTCTTT. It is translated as CASSDSGVRNTEAFF.

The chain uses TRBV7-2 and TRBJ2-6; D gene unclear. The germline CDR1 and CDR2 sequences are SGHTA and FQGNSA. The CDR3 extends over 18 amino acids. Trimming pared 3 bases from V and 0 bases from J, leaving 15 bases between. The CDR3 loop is CASSLMGRSYSGANVLTF. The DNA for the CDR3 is TGTGCCAGCAGCTTGATGGGTCGGAGTTACTCTGGGGCCAACGTCCTGACTTTC. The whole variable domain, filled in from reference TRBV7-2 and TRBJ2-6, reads GAGVSQSPSNKVTEKGKDVELRCDPISGHTALYWYRQSLGQGLEFLIYFQGNSAPDKSGLPSDRFSAERTGGSVSTLTIQRTQQEDSAVYLCASSLMGRSYSGANVLTFGAGSRLTVL.

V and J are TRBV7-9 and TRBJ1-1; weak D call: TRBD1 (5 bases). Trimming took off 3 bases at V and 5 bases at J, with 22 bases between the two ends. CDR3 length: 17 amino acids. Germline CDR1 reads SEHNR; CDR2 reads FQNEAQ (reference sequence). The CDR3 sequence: CASSLWGRQARETEAFF. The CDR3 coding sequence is TGTGCCAGCAGCTTGTGGGGGAGGCAGGCTAGGGAAACTGAAGCTTTCTTT.

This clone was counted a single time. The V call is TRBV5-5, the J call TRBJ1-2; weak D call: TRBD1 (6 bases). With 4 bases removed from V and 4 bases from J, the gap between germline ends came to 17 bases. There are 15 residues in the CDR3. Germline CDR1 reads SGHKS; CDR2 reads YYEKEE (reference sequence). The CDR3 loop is CASSNGQQPSYGYTF. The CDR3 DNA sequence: TGTGCCAGCAGCAACGGACAGCAGCCTTCCTATGGCTACACCTTC.

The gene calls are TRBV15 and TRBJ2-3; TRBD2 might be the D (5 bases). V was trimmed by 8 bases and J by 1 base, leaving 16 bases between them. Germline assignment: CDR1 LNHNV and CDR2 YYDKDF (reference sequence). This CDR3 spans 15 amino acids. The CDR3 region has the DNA TGTGCCACCTCTAGGCCGGGGTTAGGCACAGATACGCAGTATTTT. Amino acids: CATSRPGLGTDTQYF. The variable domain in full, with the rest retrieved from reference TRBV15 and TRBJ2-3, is DAMVIQNPRYQVTQFGKPVTLSCSQTLNHNVMYWYQQKSSQAPKLLFHYYDKDFNNEADTPDNFQSRRPNTSFCFLDIRSPGLGDTAMYLCATSRPGLGTDTQYFGPGTRLTVL.

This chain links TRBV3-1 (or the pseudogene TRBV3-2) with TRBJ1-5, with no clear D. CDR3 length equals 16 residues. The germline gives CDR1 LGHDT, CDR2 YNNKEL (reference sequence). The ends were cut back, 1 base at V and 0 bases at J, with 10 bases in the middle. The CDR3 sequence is CASSQGASYSNQPQHF. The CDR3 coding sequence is TGTGCCAGCAGCCAAGGGGCATCCTATAGCAATCAGCCCCAGCATTTT.

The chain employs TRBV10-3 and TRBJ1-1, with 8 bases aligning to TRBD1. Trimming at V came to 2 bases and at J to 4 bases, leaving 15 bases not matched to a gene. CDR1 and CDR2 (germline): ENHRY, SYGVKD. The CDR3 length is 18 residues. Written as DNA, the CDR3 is TGTGCCATCAGTGAGACCCCTTCCTTCAGGACAGGGTCCACTGAAGCTTTCTTT. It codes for CAISETPSFRTGSTEAFF.

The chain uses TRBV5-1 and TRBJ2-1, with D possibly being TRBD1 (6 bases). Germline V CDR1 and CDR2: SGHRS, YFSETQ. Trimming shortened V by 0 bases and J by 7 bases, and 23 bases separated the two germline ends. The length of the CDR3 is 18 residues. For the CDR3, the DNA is TGCGCCAGCAGCTTGGCCGCAGGGGTAACCAGAAGGGCGAATGAGCAGTTCTTC. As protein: CASSLAAGVTRRANEQFF.

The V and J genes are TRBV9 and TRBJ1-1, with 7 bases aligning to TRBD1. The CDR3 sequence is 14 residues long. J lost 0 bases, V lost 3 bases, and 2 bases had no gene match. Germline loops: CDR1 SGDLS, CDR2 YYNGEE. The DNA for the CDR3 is TGTGCCAGCAGCGGGACAGGCCTGAACACTGAAGCTTTCTTT. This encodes CASSGTGLNTEAFF.